One T cell receptor (beta chain) is described in this entry. These data are taken from a study of blood T cell repertoires in COVID-19. The CDR3 is made up of 13 amino acids. With V trimmed by 4 bases and J by 7 bases, 2 bases remained unmatched. Per germline, CDR1 SGHAT and CDR2 FQNNGV. The assay was immunoSEQ multiplex PCR, and TCRdb's table has in-frame clones only and misses some. The sample records 310,000 or so clones, around nine tenths being singletons. The receptor's source is a man aged 45-65 years with active or convalescent COVID-19. Sequences were obtained from peripheral blood. The chain carries TRBV11-2 and TRBJ2-1; 9 nucleotides agree with TRBD1. CDR3 amino acids: CASSWDRDNEQFF. The CDR3 nucleotides are TGTGCCAGCAGCTGGGACAGGGATAATGAGCAGTTCTTC.